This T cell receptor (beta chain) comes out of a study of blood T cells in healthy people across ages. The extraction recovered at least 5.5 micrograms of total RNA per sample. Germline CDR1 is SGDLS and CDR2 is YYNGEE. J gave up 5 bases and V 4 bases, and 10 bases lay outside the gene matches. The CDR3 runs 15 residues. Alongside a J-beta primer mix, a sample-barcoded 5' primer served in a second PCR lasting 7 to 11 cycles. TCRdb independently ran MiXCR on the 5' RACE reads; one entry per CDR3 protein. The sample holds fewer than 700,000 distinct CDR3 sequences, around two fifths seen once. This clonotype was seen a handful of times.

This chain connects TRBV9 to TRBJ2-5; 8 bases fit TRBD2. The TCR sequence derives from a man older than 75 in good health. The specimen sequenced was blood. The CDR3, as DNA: TGTGCCAGCAGCCCTCCGGGAGGGAGGTTGGAGACCCAGTACTTC. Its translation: CASSPPGGRLETQYF.